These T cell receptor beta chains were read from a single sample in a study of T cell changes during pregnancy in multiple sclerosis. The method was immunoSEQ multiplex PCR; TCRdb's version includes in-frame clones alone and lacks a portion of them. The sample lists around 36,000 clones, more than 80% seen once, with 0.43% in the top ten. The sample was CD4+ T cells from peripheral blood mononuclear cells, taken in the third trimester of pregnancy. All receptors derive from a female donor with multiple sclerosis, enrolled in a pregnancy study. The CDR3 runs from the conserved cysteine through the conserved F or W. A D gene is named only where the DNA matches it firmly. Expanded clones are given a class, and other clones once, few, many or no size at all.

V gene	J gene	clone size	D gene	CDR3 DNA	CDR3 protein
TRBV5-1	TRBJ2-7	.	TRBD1	TGCGCCAGCAGCCGACAGGGGGACTCCTACGAGCAGTACTTC	CASSRQGDSYEQYF
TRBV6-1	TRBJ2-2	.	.	TGTGCCAGCAGTGAAGCGCTACAGGGTGGGCGGACCGGGGAGCTGTTTTTT	CASSEALQGGRTGELFF
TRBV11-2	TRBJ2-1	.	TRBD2	TGTGCCAGCAGTAGAAGCGGGAGTCCTACGCTTAACCAGTTCTTC	CASSRSGSPTLNQFF
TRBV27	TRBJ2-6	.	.	TGTGCCAGCAGTATCAGGGTTGGGACTGGGGCCAACGTCCTGACTTTC	CASSIRVGTGANVLTF
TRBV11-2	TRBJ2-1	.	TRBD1	TGTGCCAGCAGGGCCGGGACAGGGATCAATGAGCAGTTCTTC	CASRAGTGINEQFF
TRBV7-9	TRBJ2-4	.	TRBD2	TGTGCCAGCAGCTCCCCGATAGCGGGAGCCCCCAAAAACATTCAGTACTTC	CASSSPIAGAPKNIQYF
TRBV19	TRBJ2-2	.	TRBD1	TGTGCCAGTAGGATACAGGGGGACCCTACCGGCGGGGAGCTGTTTTTT	CASRIQGDPTGGELFF
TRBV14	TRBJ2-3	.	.	TGTGCCAGCAGCCAAGTGAAGGGGTTGGGCACAGATACGCAGTATTTT	CASSQVKGLGTDTQYF
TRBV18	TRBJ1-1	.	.	TGTGCCAGCTCACCACGGGCAGGGAGGACTGAAGCTTTCTTT	CASSPRAGRTEAFF
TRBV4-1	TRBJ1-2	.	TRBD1	TGCGCCAGCAGCCCGATTGGACAGGGGACTCCTAACTATGGCTACACCTTC	CASSPIGQGTPNYGYTF
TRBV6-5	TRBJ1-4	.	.	TGTGCCAGCAGTTACGACAGACGTAATGAAAAACTGTTTTTT	CASSYDRRNEKLFF
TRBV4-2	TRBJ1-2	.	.	TGTGCCAGCAGCCAAGGGCAACCTCCTTATGGCTACACCTTC	CASSQGQPPYGYTF
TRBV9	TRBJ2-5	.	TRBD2	TGTGCCAGCAGCGTAGGCCCGGGGGGTGGAGAGACCCAGTACTTC	CASSVGPGGGETQYF
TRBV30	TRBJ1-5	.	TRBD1	TGTGCCTGGAGTGGACAGGGTAGACAGCCCCAGCATTTT	CAWSGQGRQPQHF
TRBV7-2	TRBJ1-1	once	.	TGTGCCAGCAGCTTAGACCGGTCCAGGGCTGAAGCTTTCTTT	CASSLDRSRAEAFF
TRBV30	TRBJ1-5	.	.	TGTGCCTGGAGATCAGGGGACAATCAGCCCCAGCATTTT	CAWRSGDNQPQHF
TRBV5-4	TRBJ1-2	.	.	TGTGCCAGCAGCTTGGACAGGTCCCCTTATGGCTACACCTTC	CASSLDRSPYGYTF
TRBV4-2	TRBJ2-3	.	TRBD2	TGTGCCAGCAGCCAAGATCAAGGATTAAGCGGGAGGACGAGTCCGGATACGCAGTATTTT	CASSQDQGLSGRTSPDTQYF
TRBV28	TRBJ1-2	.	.	TGTGCCAGCAGTTTAGAGGGGGAAAGCTATGGCTACACCTTC	CASSLEGESYGYTF
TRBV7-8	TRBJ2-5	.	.	TGTGCCAGCAGCCGAGACGGGGTCGAGACCCAGTACTTC	CASSRDGVETQYF
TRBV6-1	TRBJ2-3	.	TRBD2	TGTGCCAGCTCCGCCGGCGGGAGTCTCTCAGATACGCAGTATTTT	CASSAGGSLSDTQYF
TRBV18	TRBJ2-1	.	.	TGTGCCAGCTCACCACCGAAAGCGGCTGCCTACAATGAGCAGTTCTTC	CASSPPKAAAYNEQFF
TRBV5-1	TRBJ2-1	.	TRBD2	TGCGCCAGCAGTTTCCTAGCGGGAGGGGGGGGTGAGCAGTTCTTC	CASSFLAGGGGEQFF
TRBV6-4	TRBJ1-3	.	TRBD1	TGTGCCAGCAGTGACATCCACAGGGGTGAGCTGGGAAACACCATATATTTT	CASSDIHRGELGNTIYF
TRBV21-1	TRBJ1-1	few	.	TGTGCCAGCAGCGGTCCCGGGACAGGGAACACTGAAGCTTTCTTT	CASSGPGTGNTEAFF
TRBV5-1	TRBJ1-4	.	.	TGCGCCAGCAGCCCTAGCCGCACAACTAATGAAAAACTGTTTTTT	CASSPSRTTNEKLFF
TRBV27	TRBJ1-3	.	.	TGTGCCAGCAGAACTCCCCGGGACTCTGGAAACACCATATATTTT	CASRTPRDSGNTIYF
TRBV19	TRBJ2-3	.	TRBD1	TGTGCCAGTAGTATATCCGGACAGGGAGCTACGCAGTATTTT	CASSISGQGATQYF
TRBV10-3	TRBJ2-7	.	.	TGTGCCATCAGTGAATTTACAGGGCGTGGGCAGTACTTC	CAISEFTGRGQYF
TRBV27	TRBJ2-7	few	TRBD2	TGTGCCAGCAGTGTATATCCGGGACTACAAAATTACGAGCAGTACTTC	CASSVYPGLQNYEQYF
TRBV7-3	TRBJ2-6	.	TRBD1	TGTGCCAGCAGCCCTGGACAGGGTTTTATGTCTGGGGCCAACGTCCTGACTTTC	CASSPGQGFMSGANVLTF
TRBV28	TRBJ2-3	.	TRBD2	TGTGCCAGCAGTTTACTAGGACTAGCGAGGGGGGCAGATACGCAGTATTTT	CASSLLGLARGADTQYF
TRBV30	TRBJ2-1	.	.	TGTGCCTGGAGTGCCGGACTAAGCTTCAATGAGCAGTTCTTC	CAWSAGLSFNEQFF
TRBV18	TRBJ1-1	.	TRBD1	TGTGCCAGCTCACCTATTGGACAGGGGTTGGCGGTGAACACTGAAGCTTTCTTT	CASSPIGQGLAVNTEAFF